This entry describes one T cell receptor beta chain. This receptor's antigen is unknown. Base-call qualities are not available, and no considerably larger clone is one nucleotide away. The data were obtained in a study of T cell responses to AZD1222 COVID-19 vaccine (dated by TCRdb to the early 2020s). A note on the overall study: Because spike-specific TCR depth and breadth did not differ between the two schedules, AZD1222 recipients who got a second dose at roughly 4 weeks were pooled with those who got a second dose at roughly 12 weeks. TCR sequencing was performed for roughly 240 trial participants, of whom some 200 were given two doses of AZD1222 and around 26 were given two doses of MenACWY control vaccine. Enrollment into the trials was organized by age into subgroups of 18-55, 56-69 and 70-plus years, and those subgroups contained roughly 150, 30 and 60 TCR-sequenced participants, respectively.

Read against the paper, the sample's time point label means: baseline before first vaccination. Vaccinee samples were obtained from the UK trials COV001 and COV002, which included a single-blind randomized controlled phase 2/3 trial of AZD1222 (ChAdOx1 nCoV-19) in healthy adults. For TCRbeta chain sequencing, PBMC samples from trial participants were taken at day 0 and at day 28 after the second dose. The CDR3 regions of human TCRbeta chains were analyzed by immunosequencing. The paper's processing steps were these. TCRs in the repertoires were compared against a reference library of SARS-CoV-2-specific TCRs that had been generated with the MIRA antigen-specificity platform. Breadth was defined as the fraction of unique TCRs that were SARS-CoV-2-associated. Depth was defined as the fraction of total T cells that were SARS-CoV-2-associated. Using the MIRA data, each spike-specific TCR was assigned both to the spike region to which the TCR was reactive and to a CD4 or CD8 class. Log10-transformed breadth and depth values were compared by one-way ANOVA with Sidak's multiple comparisons tests. In its TCRdb copy, this immuneACCESS table keeps in-frame sequences only and misses some clones. Where compared with another copy, unresolved V genes explain less than half of these, and the others have no known cause. D and trimming were read from the DNA, whereas the V and J calls and clone size are those reported in that table. The sample yields about 92,000 clones; just over 85% were counted once. 10% of the sample comes from the top ten.

General findings and caveats noted by the study authors: Conclusions about previously exposed vaccinees were limited because only six AZD1222 recipients were SARS-CoV-2 seropositive at baseline. Epitopes outside the regions mutated in the B.1.351 and B.1.1.7 variants were reportedly recognized by nearly half of the unique spike-specific TCRs. After two AZD1222 doses, spike-specific TCR breadth and depth were significantly higher than at day 0 and than in MenACWY recipients. In the small 56-69-year group, the increase in depth fell short of significance, most likely because of low power. Participants were mostly white British, with more females than males. The authors suggested clonal diversity may have been underestimated. Because no day 14 peak-response samples were available, the repertoires could be characterized only after the peak T cell response. The whole spike protein was spanned by vaccine-associated CD4 TCRs, and dominant responses were seen in regions 160-218 and 743-854.

CDR1 is given as SNHLY and CDR2 as FYNNEI, both from the germline V gene. The junction shows trimming of 2 bases on V and 8 bases on J, plus 18 bases between the germline ends. Measured from the cysteine to the phenylalanine, the CDR3 is 15 residues long. The read is trimmed to its CDR3 DNA, 45 bases read in frame from base 1. In this chain, TRBV2 is recombined with TRBJ1-1; the D segment cannot be called with confidence. The sequences come from peripheral blood, collected on day 0 of AZD1222 vaccination. The sequence was obtained from an adult in good health. The CDR3 corresponds to CASSEIGPAGTEAFF. The base sequence is TGTGCCAGCAGTGAAATAGGGCCCGCCGGTACCGAAGCTTTCTTT.